These T cell receptor beta chains were read from a single sample in a study of shared clonotypes between healthy human individuals. TCRdb's table, derived via immunoSEQ multiplex PCR, lists solely in-frame clones and lacks some. The sample contains about 2.1 million clones, about 93% of which appear only once. Sequencing was done on a sample of naive CD8+ T cells from PBMCs. These TCRs come from a man younger than 30 in good health. Some clones in this sample may be carry-over from other donors' samples. The CDR3 runs from the conserved cysteine through the conserved F or W. A D gene is named only where the DNA matches it firmly. Some rows have no size entry. The others give once, few or many, or a class for an expanded clone.

>TRBD1|TRBV15|TRBJ1-4|NA
CATSGATGGNEKLFF
>TRBD2|TRBV4-3|TRBJ2-2|NA
CASSGSDTGELFF
>TRBD1|TRBV10-3|TRBJ1-2|NA
CAISERLGQGNYGYTF
>NA|TRBV6-1|TRBJ2-1|once
CASSELEGPVHEQFF
>NA|TRBV12-2|TRBJ1-4|NA
CASRLAWQKNRPTNEKLFF
>TRBD2|TRBV7-3|TRBJ2-1|NA
CASSLISGRAGEQFF
>NA|TRBV11-2|TRBJ2-7|NA
CASSLSLGAISYEQYF
>NA|TRBV9|TRBJ2-3|NA
CASSVATAATDTQYF
>TRBD2|TRBV5-4|TRBJ2-1|NA
CASSTLAGGPHNEQFF
>TRBD1|TRBV29-1|TRBJ2-1|NA
CSVDLGQGLLDEQFF
>NA|TRBV5-1|TRBJ2-1|NA
CASSLGGLGQFF
>NA|TRBV27|TRBJ2-1|NA
CASSLRGGSWNEQFF
>NA|TRBV5-8|TRBJ2-1|NA
CASSLKPPQYNEQFF
>NA|TRBV10-1|TRBJ2-1|NA
CASSSDGNEQFF
>NA|TRBV11-2|TRBJ2-1|NA
CASSLVSGNYNEQFF
>NA|TRBV4-2|TRBJ2-3|NA
CASSQVLVTDTQYF
>TRBD1|TRBV27|TRBJ2-7|NA
CASSLTGTGQFHEQYF
>NA|TRBV6-5|TRBJ2-7|NA
CASSFGLSSYEQYF
>TRBD2|TRBV4-2|TRBJ2-2|NA
CASSQDRWFATSETNTGELFF
>NA|TRBV28|TRBJ2-7|once
CASSPHNGGRVDYEQYF
>NA|TRBV7-8|TRBJ1-3|NA
CASSLGLPGGGSGNTIYF
>NA|TRBV19|TRBJ1-5|NA
CASTLSPNQPQHF